The 13 T cell receptor beta chains in this list originate from one sample, sequenced in a study of post-analysis software for immune sequencing data. Study-level results: Relative to controls, patients had five TRBV segments at higher frequency, with TRBV5-6, TRBV5-1 and TRBV20-1 among these.

These TCRs' antigens remain unknown. Sequencing libraries made from TCR beta cDNA carried unique molecular identifiers. TCRdb itself ran the PCR reads through MiXCR, one entry per CDR3 protein. The table lists about 540,000 distinct CDR3 sequences, roughly 34% of them singletons. The sample taken for sequencing was blood. These receptors originate from a girl younger than 18 with multiple sclerosis.

The chain uses TRBV7-3 and TRBJ1-1, with D possibly matching TRBD1 (6 bases). Germline CDR1 reads SGHTA; CDR2 reads FQGTGA. The CDR3 extends over 14 amino acids. V was trimmed by 0 bases and J by 1 base, leaving 6 bases between them. CDR3 residues: CASSLTRGNTEAFF. The CDR3 coding sequence is TGTGCCAGCAGCTTAACCAGGGGGAACACTGAAGCTTTCTTT.

This clonotype was counted a single time. This chain uses TRBV20-1 with TRBJ1-1, with D perhaps matching TRBD1 (5 bases). Germline assignment: CDR1 DFQATT and CDR2 SNEGSKA (reference sequence). The CDR3 is made up of 12 amino acids. V was trimmed by 1 base and J by 7 bases, leaving 10 bases between them. The CDR3 loop reads CSARVGEGEAFF. DNA of the CDR3: TGCAGTGCTAGAGTGGGGGAAGGTGAAGCTTTCTTT.

This clonotype has just a few counts. The genes are TRBV7-6 and TRBJ1-2; no clear D gene. V was trimmed by 5 bases and J by 5 bases, leaving 12 bases between them. Germline values: CDR1 SGHVS, CDR2 FNYEAQ. The CDR3 spans 13 residues. CDR3 protein: CASSPDLFYGYTF. As DNA, the CDR3 is TGTGCCAGCAGCCCCGATTTATTTTATGGCTACACCTTC.

The chain has TRBV5-6 and TRBJ2-3; 8 bases map to TRBD1. The V gene end was trimmed by 4 bases and the J gene end by 2 bases; junction bases not matched to a gene: 9. Looked up from germline, CDR1 is SGHDT and CDR2 is YYEEEE. The CDR3 is 16 residues long. The CDR3 DNA follows: TGTGCCAGCAGCATTGGACAGGGTATGTCCACAGATACGCAGTATTTT. Its translation is CASSIGQGMSTDTQYF. The complete variable domain, with remaining parts taken from reference TRBV5-6 and TRBJ2-3, reads DAGVTQSPTHLIKTRGQQVTLRCSPKSGHDTVSWYQQALGQGPQFIFQYYEEEERQRGNFPDRFSGHQFPNYSSELNVNALLLGDSALYLCASSIGQGMSTDTQYFGPGTRLTVL.

This clonotype was seen just once. The chain joins TRBV25-1 to TRBJ1-1; perhaps TRBD1 as D (5 bases). The CDR3 length is 13 residues. Trimming shortened V by 6 bases and J by 2 bases, and 10 bases separated the two germline ends. Germline CDR1 and CDR2: MGHDK and SYGVNS. CDR3 sequence reads: CASRETANTEAFF. The CDR3 nucleotides read TGTGCCAGCAGAGAGACAGCAAACACTGAAGCTTTCTTT.

The chain links TRBV5-4 to TRBJ1-1; 9 bases agree with TRBD1. This CDR3 has 13 residues. V shed 0 bases and J 6 bases; nucleotides not matched to a gene: 0. Germline V lookup: CDR1 SGHNT, CDR2 YYREEE (reference sequence). CDR3 nucleotides: TGTGCCAGCAGCTTGGACAGGGGGCCTGAAGCTTTCTTT. This sequence encodes CASSLDRGPEAFF.

This rearrangement joins TRBV5-4 to TRBJ2-3, with 9 bases that match TRBD2. CDR3 length equals 16 residues. CDR1 and CDR2 (germline): SGHNT, YYREEE (reference sequence). The junction had 6 bases not matched to a gene; V was cut back by 0 bases and J by 4 bases. The DNA for the CDR3 is TGTGCCAGCAGCTTGGGGGCGGGGGGGCGCCCAGATACGCAGTATTTT. This translates into CASSLGAGGRPDTQYF.

This clonotype was counted between two and nine times. V usage is TRBV6-5 and J usage is TRBJ2-6, with D perhaps assigned TRBD1 or TRBD2 (5 bases each). Per the germline V gene, CDR1 is MNHEY and CDR2 is SVGAGI. Between the trimmed V and J ends, which lost 2 bases and 0 bases, there was a span of 17 bases. CDR3 size: 19 residues. The CDR3 sequence is CASSYLPGTITSGANVLTF. The DNA for the CDR3 is TGTGCCAGCAGTTACCTACCGGGGACGATCACCTCTGGGGCCAACGTCCTGACTTTC.

On this clonotype: This may stem from a read error, because a much larger clone lies one nucleotide away. The rearrangement joins TRBV5-1 to TRBJ2-1; tentative D call: TRBD1 (5 bases). CDR1 and CDR2 from the germline V gene are SGHRS and YFSETQ. The CDR3 sequence is 15 residues long. The CDR3 sequence is CAGSLAARDGNEQFF. The CDR3 DNA reads as TGCGCCGGCAGCTTGGCCGCCAGGGATGGTAATGAGCAGTTCTTC. Full variable domain (missing parts from reference TRBV5-1 and TRBJ2-1): KAGVTQTPRYLIKTRGQQVTLSCSPISGHRSVSWYQQTPGQGLQFLFEYFSETQRNKGNFPGRFSGRQFSNSRSEMNVSTLELGDSALYLCAGSLAARDGNEQFFGPGTRLTVL.

The gene calls are TRBV11-1 and TRBJ2-4; 9 bases map to TRBD1. CDR1 is SGHAT, CDR2 FQDESV, per germline (reference sequence). The CDR3 is made up of 15 amino acids. The V gene end was trimmed by 3 bases and the J gene end by 6 bases; junction bases not matched to a gene: 6. CDR3 region: CASSFSGQGLNIQYF. The CDR3 DNA is TGTGCCAGCAGCTTCTCCGGACAGGGGTTAAACATTCAGTACTTC.

This clonotype was counted at least ten times. This chain links TRBV29-1 with TRBJ2-3; a possible D gene is TRBD2 (5 bases). Trimming left V 0 bases short and J 8 bases short, with 12 bases between. The length of the CDR3 is 13 residues. Germline V gene data show CDR1 as SQVTM and CDR2 as ANQGSEA. This CDR3 is CSVEDGGGSTQYF. CDR3 sequence (DNA): TGCAGCGTTGAAGATGGAGGAGGAAGTACGCAGTATTTT.

This clonotype was seen once. CDR3 nucleotide sequence: TGTGCCAGTCCTTCTGGGGCCAACGTCCTGACTTTC. This codes for CASPSGANVLTF. The chain employs TRBV2 and TRBJ2-6; D is ambiguous. The CDR3 is made up of 12 amino acids. Trimming removed 9 bases from V and 1 base from J, with 4 bases in between. Per the germline V gene, CDR1 is SNHLY and CDR2 is FYNNEI.

The J gene is TRBJ1-2, the V gene TRBV27; 9 bases are shared with TRBD1. The CDR3 extends over 14 amino acids. The ends lost 6 bases at V and 6 bases at J; junction bases unmatched: 8. Germline loops: CDR1 MNHEY, CDR2 SMNVEV (reference sequence). This CDR3 reads CASSAGQGLDGYTF. CDR3 in DNA: TGTGCCAGCAGCGCTGGACAGGGGTTGGATGGCTACACCTTC.